The sequence of this T cell receptor beta chain was determined in a study of T cell changes during pregnancy in multiple sclerosis. Germline V lookup: CDR1 MDHEN, CDR2 SYDVKM. Trimming pared 8 bases from V and 2 bases from J, leaving 19 bases between. The CDR3 covers 16 residues. Sequenced by immunoSEQ multiplex PCR; TCRdb stores in-frame clones only, minus some. Among about 100,000 clones, roughly nine tenths were seen once, and the ten largest hold over 0.6%. The chain carries TRBV28 and TRBJ1-5; D not resolved. The sequenced sample was peripheral blood, obtained in the second trimester of pregnancy. The clonotype comes from a female donor in good health, enrolled as a control in a pregnancy study. The CDR3 loop reads CASVFGVRGGNQPQHF. The CDR3 DNA reads as TGTGCCAGCGTATTCGGGGTCCGAGGAGGCAATCAGCCCCAGCATTTT.